This T cell receptor beta chain is drawn from a study of blood T cell repertoires in COVID-19. Study context: Researchers got acute and convalescent COVID-19 samples from the United States, Italy and Spain. The cDNA or gDNA used as material had been derived from T cells, B-cell-depleted T cells, or PBMCs.

Libraries were prepared by immunoSEQ multiplex PCR; TCRdb keeps only in-frame clonotypes and omits some of them. The sample has more than 60,000 clones; 89% are singletons. V was pared by 3 bases and J by 2 bases, with 4 bases of the junction left unmatched. This CDR3 is 14 amino acids long. In germline, CDR1 is SGHTS, CDR2 YDEGEE. This receptor was taken from a woman in her forties or fifties with active COVID-19. V and J are TRBV5-8 and TRBJ2-5; 7 bases match TRBD1. Material for sequencing was peripheral blood. The CDR3 protein is CASSWGQIQETQYF. In DNA, the CDR3 is TGTGCCAGCAGCTGGGGACAGATTCAAGAGACCCAGTACTTC. Looking up the rest from reference TRBV5-8 and TRBJ2-5 gives the full variable domain: EAGVTQSPTHLIKTRGQQATLRCSPISGHTSVYWYQQALGLGLQFLLWYDEGEERNRGNFPPRFSGRQFPNYSSELNVNALELEDSALYLCASSWGQIQETQYFGPGTRLLVL.